The clone carrying this TCR beta chain has only a few counts. Its specificity is not known. CDR3-region Arm-PCR and iRepertoire HTBI primers produced the TCR beta libraries. TCRdb re-analysed the multiplex PCR reads in MiXCR, keeping a single row per CDR3 protein. The table shows about half a million distinct CDR3 sequences, with around a fifth occurring only once. This sample was taken from a study of regulatory T cells in long-lasting Graves disease. Findings and caveats of the study: Persistent-disease Graves' patients showed less TCR diversity than new cases. It is possible that accuracy was reduced by the small size of the sample.

Described time point: persistent/refractory GD, antithyroid drugs over 5 years with positive TRAb. RNA from PBMCs was the source of the TCR library. Material: peripheral blood mononuclear cells (PBMCs), obtained when the disease was refractory, from a patient treated with antithyroid drugs. The source of this sequence is a female donor with Graves disease.

The CDR3 DNA sequence: TGCAGCGTCATGACTAGCGGCCAAGAGACCCAGTACTTC. It translates to CSVMTSGQETQYF. The rearrangement joins TRBV29-1 to TRBJ2-5; 9 nucleotides agree with TRBD2. The V segment lost 6 bases and the J segment 1 base; nucleotides outside the gene matches: 3. The CDR3 totals 13 residues. Germline V gives CDR1 SQVTM, CDR2 ANQGSEA.